The 11 T cell receptor beta chains in this list originate from one sample, sequenced in a study of T cells expressing NK-cell markers. TCRdb reworked the 5' RACE reads into one entry per CDR3 protein, no DNA. The listing contains 500,000 to 700,000 distinct CDR3 sequences. The specimen was blood T cells: a sorted CD56 or NKG2C T cell subset, CD4+ or CD8+ T cells, or bulk PBMC T cells (not recorded which). These TCRs come from a young man in good health.

This sequence joins TRBV20-1 and TRBJ2-1; with no DNA, the TCRdb D assignment of TRBD1 cannot be verified. CDR3 length: 11 residues. Germline loops: CDR1 DFQATT, CDR2 SNEGSKA (reference sequence). CDR3 loop: CSGVSGTSKFF.

The chain combines TRBV4-3 with TRBJ2-5; the D gene TCRdb calls, TRBD2, cannot be checked with no DNA. The CDR3 consists of 18 residues. Germline-derived CDR1 and CDR2 are LGHNA and YSLEER. CDR3 loop: CASSQDHPYSGGLETQYF.

V usage is TRBV5-1 and J usage is TRBJ2-1; TCRdb lists TRBD1, though no DNA is available to test this call. The CDR3 extends over 16 amino acids. Germline CDR1 reads SGHRS; CDR2 reads YFSETQ. CDR3 protein: CASSLAYPGRRNEQFF.

This sequence joins TRBV3-1 and TRBJ2-7; TCRdb indicates TRBD1, and absent DNA this call remains unverified. CDR3 size: 14 residues. Germline V gene lookup returns CDR1 LGHDT and CDR2 YNNKEL (reference sequence). CDR3 sequence reads: CASSQGTASVEQYF.

The rearrangement uses TRBV3-1 and TRBJ2-3; TCRdb lists TRBD2, though no DNA is available to test this call. Per the germline V gene, CDR1 is LGHDT and CDR2 is YNNKEL (reference sequence). This CDR3 contains 18 residues. This chain's CDR3 is CASSQSLFSAGAADTQYF.

V gene TRBV27 combines with J gene TRBJ1-2. The CDR3 spans 13 residues. The germline gives CDR1 MNHEY, CDR2 SMNVEV (reference sequence). CDR3 sequence: CASSLGANYGYTF.

The rearrangement uses TRBV20-1 and TRBJ1-5; the TCRdb D gene call, TRBD1, has no DNA to confirm it. Germline CDR1 and CDR2: DFQATT and SNEGSKA (reference sequence). The CDR3 sequence is 14 residues long. The CDR3 reads CSARPGQGMQPQHF.

This rearrangement joins TRBV10-3 to TRBJ1-5; TCRdb reports TRBD1, a call that lacks DNA to check it against. Germline-derived CDR1 and CDR2 are ENHRY and SYGVKD. The CDR3 runs to 17 residues. CDR3 sequence: CAISDLKGDRRTQPQHF.

The chain combines TRBV20-1 with TRBJ2-1; the D gene TCRdb calls, TRBD1, cannot be checked with no DNA. The CDR3 totals 12 residues. CDR1 DFQATT and CDR2 SNEGSKA come from the germline V gene (reference sequence). The CDR3 sequence: CSAREKRGWQFF.

This chain connects TRBV24-1 to TRBJ2-3; TCRdb names TRBD1, which stays unverified in the absence of DNA. Germline-derived CDR1 and CDR2 are KGHDR and SFDVKD. The CDR3 extends over 14 amino acids. The CDR3 sequence is CATSEPTGPDTQYF.

This chain joins TRBV6-5 and TRBJ2-4; TCRdb indicates TRBD2, and absent DNA this call remains unverified. This CDR3 region has 22 residues. Germline values: CDR1 MNHEY, CDR2 SVGAGI. This CDR3 reads CASSPRRGLAGVWSTAKNIQYF.